The 9 T cell receptor delta chains reported below all come from one sample, sequenced in a study of γδ T cells in repeated Plasmodium falciparum infection. Flow sorting of PBMC yielded separate Vgamma9/Vdelta2+ and Vdelta2-negative gammadelta T cell populations for bulk repertoire analysis. TCRdb reprocessed the multiplex PCR reads using CATT. The table includes approximately 93,000 delta-chain clones, roughly 0.98% detected once. The sample was gamma-delta T cells from blood. All receptors come from a pool of human donors (malaria-infected and uninfected, not separated).

This clone occurred a few times. A far larger clone is only one base removed, so a read error is likely. Other nucleotide sequences from this sample produce the same CDR3. The V gene was identified as TRDV2, while no J gene was called; TRDD3, as called in the table, went unchecked against the DNA. Germline CDR1 and CDR2: GEAIGNYY and EKD. The length of the CDR3 is 18 residues. CDR3 DNA sequence: TGTGCCTGTGACACCGTATGGGGGATACCGAGCCGCACCGATAAACTCATCTTC. This gives the protein CACDTVWGIPSRTDKLIF.

This clone appeared a few times. The TCRdb record carries a much larger clone's protein, which differs from this DNA's translation at residue 7; a read error is the likely cause, and the protein listed here is the DNA translation. CDR3 sequence reads: CALGELGLPEYWGRGWDTDKLIF. CDR3 DNA sequence: TGTGCTCTTGGGGAACTCGGCCTTCCCGAGTACTGGGGGAGGGGTTGGGACACCGATAAACTCATCTTT. The V call is TRDV1, the J call TRDJ1, with 9 bases identical to TRDD3. The J gene, missing from TCRdb, was assigned here through DNA to germline matching. The CDR3 runs to 23 residues. Looked up from germline, CDR1 is TSWWSYY and CDR2 is QGS. After removal of 0 bases from V and 0 bases from J, the junction contained 23 bases not matched to a gene.

This clone has only a few counts. A read error likely explains why the TCRdb protein, taken from a much larger clone, differs from this DNA's translation at residue 15; the protein shown is translated from the DNA. The rearrangement links TRDV1 to TRDJ1, with 13 bases identical to TRDD3. The CDR3 spans 16 residues. CDR1 and CDR2 (germline): TSWWSYY, QGS. This CDR3 is CALGEPYWGIRGKLTF. In DNA form, the CDR3 reads TGTGCTCTTGGGGAACCCTACTGGGGGATACGAGGTAAACTCACCTTT.

This clone was detected only a few times. TCRdb's protein, taken from a much larger clone, differs from this DNA's translation at residue 12, likely owing to a read error; the protein displayed comes from the DNA. The chain carries TRDV1 and TRDJ1; TRDD3 matches 9 bases. The J gene, not given by TCRdb, was assigned here from a germline match of the nucleotide sequence. After removal of 0 bases from V and 0 bases from J, the junction contained 8 bases not matched to a gene. CDR1 is TSWWSYY, CDR2 QGS, per germline. This CDR3 is built from 18 residues. The DNA for the CDR3 is TGTGCTCTTGGGGAACTAGCCCCTGGGGGATTGCACACCGATAAACTCATCTTT. Protein product: CALGELAPGGLHTDKLIF.

This clone showed up just a few times. The protein that TCRdb holds for this DNA derives from a much larger clone and differs from the translated DNA at residue 9, which likely indicates a read error; the protein shown here is translated from the DNA. The chain joins TRDV2 to TRDJ1, with D possibly called TRDD1 or TRDD3 (5 bases each). TCRdb records no J gene; here it was assigned by comparing the DNA to germline. From germline, CDR1 is GEAIGNYY and CDR2 EKD. The CDR3 spans 18 residues. V was shortened by 0 bases and J by 1 base, with 20 bases between the two germline ends. The CDR3 region has the DNA TGTGCCTGTGACACCGCTATGCTGGAGGATAGTAGCACCGATAAACTCATCTTT. Translated, it gives CACDTAMLEDSSTDKLIF.

This clone was detected a few times. The protein in TCRdb stems from a much larger clone and differs at residue 8 from this DNA's translation, likely a read error; here the protein is translated from the DNA. In DNA, the CDR3 is TGTGCCTGTGACTCTATGGGGGGTAAGAGGGGGTACACCGATAAACTCATCTTT. It translates to CACDSMGGKRGYTDKLIF. This rearrangement joins TRDV2 to TRDJ1; a possible D gene is TRDD3 (6 bases). The J gene, missing from TCRdb, was assigned here through DNA to germline matching. Trimming removed 3 bases at V and 0 bases at J, with 22 bases between. The CDR3 loop spans 18 amino acids. Germline assignment: CDR1 GEAIGNYY and CDR2 EKD.

This clone was recorded many times. The TCRdb record carries a much larger clone's protein, which differs from this DNA's translation at residue 3; a read error is the likely cause, and the protein listed here is the DNA translation. This sequence joins TRDV2 and TRDJ1, with D maybe TRDD3 (7 bases). The J gene, left out of TCRdb, was set here by checking the DNA against germline. This CDR3 is 21 amino acids long. Per germline, CDR1 GEAIGNYY and CDR2 EKD. In DNA, the CDR3 is TGTGCCCGTGATAGCCTTCCGCGGACCAACTGGGGTTTTCACCCCACCGATAAACTCATCTTT. Translated: CARDSLPRTNWGFHPTDKLIF.

About this clone: TCRdb shows a much larger clone's protein in place of this DNA's translation, and the two differ at residue 13, likely through a read error; the protein shown is translated from the DNA. The chain links TRDV2 to TRDJ1; the match to TRDD3 covers 13 bases. The J gene, left out of TCRdb, was set here by checking the DNA against germline. This CDR3 comprises 18 residues. Looked up from germline, CDR1 is GEAIGNYY and CDR2 is EKD. Germline trimming cut 0 bases from V and 3 bases from J; bases unmatched to any gene: 9. CDR3: CACDTIILGDTRPDKLIF. CDR3 bases: TGTGCCTGTGACACCATTATACTGGGGGATACGCGCCCCGATAAACTCATCTTT.

For this clone: The TCRdb protein, from a much larger clone, departs from this DNA's translation at residue 27, likely by read error; the protein shown derives from the DNA. The V gene is listed as TRDV1; no J gene was called; TRDD3 is the table's D call and was not checked against the DNA. Looked up from germline, CDR1 is TSWWSYY and CDR2 is QGS. This CDR3 contains 28 residues. CDR3 sequence (DNA): TGTGCTCTTGGGGAACTAGTCTCAAATGGCCTCGCCTCGAACACTGGGGGATACCCCCTTTGGACCACCGATAAACTCACCTTT. As protein: CALGELVSNGLASNTGGYPLWTTDKLTF.